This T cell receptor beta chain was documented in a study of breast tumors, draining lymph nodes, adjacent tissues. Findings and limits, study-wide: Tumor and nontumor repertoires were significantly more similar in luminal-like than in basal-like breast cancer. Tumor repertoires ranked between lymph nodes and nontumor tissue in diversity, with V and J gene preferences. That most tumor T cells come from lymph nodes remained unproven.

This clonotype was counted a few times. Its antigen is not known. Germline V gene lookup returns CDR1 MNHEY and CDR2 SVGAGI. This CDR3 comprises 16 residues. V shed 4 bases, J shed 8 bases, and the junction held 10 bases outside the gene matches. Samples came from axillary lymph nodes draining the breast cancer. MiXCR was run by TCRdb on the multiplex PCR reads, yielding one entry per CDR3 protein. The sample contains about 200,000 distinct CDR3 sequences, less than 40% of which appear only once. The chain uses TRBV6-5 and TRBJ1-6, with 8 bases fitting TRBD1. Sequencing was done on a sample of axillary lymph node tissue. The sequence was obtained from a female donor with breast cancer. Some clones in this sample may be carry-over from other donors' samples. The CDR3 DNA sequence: TGTGCCAGCAGTTTCCCCGCGGGACAGGCCTATTCACCCCTCCACTTT. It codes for CASSFPAGQAYSPLHF.